Described below is a single T cell receptor (beta chain) sequence and its context. This record comes from a study of blood T cell repertoires in COVID-19. The wider study: Sites across the United States, Italy and Spain contributed samples from acute and convalescent COVID-19. PBMCs, B-cell-depleted T cells, or T cells were the source of the cDNA or gDNA that made up the material.

V dropped 5 bases and J dropped 0; count of bases not matched to a gene: 6. Germline V lookup: CDR1 ENHRY, CDR2 SYGVKD. This CDR3 comprises 16 residues. In the original processing: Using reference gene primer amplification, nucleated cell counts were estimated. Profiling relied on immunoSEQ multiplex PCR, and the TCRdb table lists in-frame clones only, not all of them. V, J and clone size are those of that table, while D and trimming were read from the DNA. The data contain about 24,000 clones, 80% to 90% of them singletons. The V call is TRBV10-3, the J call TRBJ2-7; 11 nucleotides line up with TRBD1. Material for sequencing was peripheral blood. This receptor was obtained from a human donor with acute or convalescent COVID-19. The donor label of this sample is uncertain. The CDR3 DNA is TGTGCCATCAGTAGTTCCGGGACAGGGGGCTCCTACGAGCAGTACTTC. It yields the protein CAISSSGTGGSYEQYF.